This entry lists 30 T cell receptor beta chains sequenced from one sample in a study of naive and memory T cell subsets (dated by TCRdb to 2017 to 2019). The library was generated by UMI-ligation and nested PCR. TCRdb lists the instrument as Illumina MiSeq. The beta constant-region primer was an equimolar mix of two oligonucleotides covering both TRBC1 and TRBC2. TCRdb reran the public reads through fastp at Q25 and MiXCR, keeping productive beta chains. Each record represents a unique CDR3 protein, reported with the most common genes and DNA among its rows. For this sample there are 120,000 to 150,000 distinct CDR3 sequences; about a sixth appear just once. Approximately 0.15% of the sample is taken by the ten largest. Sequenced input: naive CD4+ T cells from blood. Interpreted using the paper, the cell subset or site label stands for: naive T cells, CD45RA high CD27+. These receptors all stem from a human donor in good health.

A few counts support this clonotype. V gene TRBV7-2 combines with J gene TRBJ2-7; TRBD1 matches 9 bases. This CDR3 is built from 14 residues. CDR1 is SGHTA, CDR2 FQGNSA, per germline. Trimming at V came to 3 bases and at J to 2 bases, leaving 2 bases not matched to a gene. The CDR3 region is CASSFGQGTYEQYF. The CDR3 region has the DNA TGTGCCAGCAGCTTTGGACAGGGGACCTACGAGCAGTACTTC.

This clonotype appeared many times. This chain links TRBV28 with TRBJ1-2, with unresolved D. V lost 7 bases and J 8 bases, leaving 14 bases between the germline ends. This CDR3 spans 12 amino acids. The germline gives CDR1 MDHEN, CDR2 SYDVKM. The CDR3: CASTRSTTGYTF. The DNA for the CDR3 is TGTGCCAGCACCCGCTCCACGACGGGCTACACCTTC.

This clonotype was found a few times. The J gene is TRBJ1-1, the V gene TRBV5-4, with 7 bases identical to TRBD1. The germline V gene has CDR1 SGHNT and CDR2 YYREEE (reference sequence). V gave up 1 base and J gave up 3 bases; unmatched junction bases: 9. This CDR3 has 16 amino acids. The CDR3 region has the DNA TGTGCCAGCAGCTTGCTCTATAGGGGGCAAGACACTGAAGCTTTCTTT. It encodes CASSLLYRGQDTEAFF.

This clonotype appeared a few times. The CDR3 DNA sequence: TGCGCCAGCAGCACAGGAGTGGGCGGTGGCAATCAGCCCCAGCATTTT. Residues: CASSTGVGGGNQPQHF. The chain employs TRBV5-1 and TRBJ1-5, with D possibly TRBD1 on 5 matching bases. This CDR3 contains 16 residues. Trimming took 4 bases from V and 2 from J, leaving 16 bases between them. Germline CDR1 and CDR2: SGHRS and YFSETQ.

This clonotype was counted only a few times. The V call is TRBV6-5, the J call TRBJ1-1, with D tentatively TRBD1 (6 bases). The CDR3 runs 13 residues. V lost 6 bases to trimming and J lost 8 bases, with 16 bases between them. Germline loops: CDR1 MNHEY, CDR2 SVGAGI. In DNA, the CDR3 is TGTGCCAGCAGCCCAAACGGGGGGCTCGAAGCTTTCTTT. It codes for CASSPNGGLEAFF.

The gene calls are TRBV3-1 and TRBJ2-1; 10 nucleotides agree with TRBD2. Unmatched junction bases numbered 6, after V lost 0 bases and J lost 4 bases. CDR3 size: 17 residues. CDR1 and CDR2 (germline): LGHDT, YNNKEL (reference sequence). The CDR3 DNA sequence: TGTGCCAGCAGCCAAGATCGCACTAGCGGGAAGTACAATGAGCAGTTCTTC. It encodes CASSQDRTSGKYNEQFF.

This CDR3 is CASSPDRVNEQFF. CDR3 bases: TGTGCCAGCAGCCCGGACAGGGTCAATGAGCAGTTCTTC. The chain recombines TRBV7-8 with TRBJ2-1; 8 nucleotides agree with TRBD1. Per germline, CDR1 SGHVS and CDR2 FQNEAQ. V lost 5 bases and J lost 6; bases outside the gene matches: 3. The CDR3 is 13 amino acids.

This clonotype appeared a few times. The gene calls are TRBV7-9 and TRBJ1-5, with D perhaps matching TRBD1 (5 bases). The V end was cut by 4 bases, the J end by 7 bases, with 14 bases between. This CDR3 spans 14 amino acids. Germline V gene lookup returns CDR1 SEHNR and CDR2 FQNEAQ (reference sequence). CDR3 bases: TGTGCCAGCAGCTCGCCCGGGGCAGAGCAGCCCCAGCATTTT. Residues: CASSSPGAEQPQHF.

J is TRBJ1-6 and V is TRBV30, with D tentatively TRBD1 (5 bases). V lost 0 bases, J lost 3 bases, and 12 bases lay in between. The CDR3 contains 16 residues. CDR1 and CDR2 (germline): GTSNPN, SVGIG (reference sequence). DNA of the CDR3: TGTGCCTGGAGTGTACACAGGCTCGACTATAATTCACCCCTCCACTTT. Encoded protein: CAWSVHRLDYNSPLHF. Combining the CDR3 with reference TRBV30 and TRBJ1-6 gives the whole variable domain SQTIHQWPATLVQPVGSPLSLECTVEGTSNPNLYWYRQAAGRGLQLLFYSVGIGQISSEVPQNLSASRPQDRQFILSSKKLLLSDSGFYLCAWSVHRLDYNSPLHFGNGTRLTVT.

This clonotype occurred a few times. CDR3 DNA: TGTGCCAGCAGCCGACAGGGGGGCTCTGGAAACACCATATATTTT. This sequence encodes CASSRQGGSGNTIYF. The gene calls are TRBV7-2 and TRBJ1-3; TRBD1 agrees at 9 bases. Germline V CDR1 and CDR2: SGHTA, FQGNSA. The ends lost 5 bases at V and 0 bases at J; junction bases unmatched: 2. The CDR3 is 15 residues long. Complete variable domain (other parts from reference TRBV7-2 and TRBJ1-3): GAGVSQSPSNKVTEKGKDVELRCDPISGHTALYWYRQSLGQGLEFLIYFQGNSAPDKSGLPSDRFSAERTGGSVSTLTIQRTQQEDSAVYLCASSRQGGSGNTIYFGEGSWLTVV.

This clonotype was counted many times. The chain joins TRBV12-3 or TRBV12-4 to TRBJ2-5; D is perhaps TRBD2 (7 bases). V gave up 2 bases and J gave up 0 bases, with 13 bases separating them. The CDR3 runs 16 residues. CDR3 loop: CASSLRGALYQETQYF. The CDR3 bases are TGTGCCAGCAGTTTACGGGGGGCCCTTTACCAAGAGACCCAGTACTTC.

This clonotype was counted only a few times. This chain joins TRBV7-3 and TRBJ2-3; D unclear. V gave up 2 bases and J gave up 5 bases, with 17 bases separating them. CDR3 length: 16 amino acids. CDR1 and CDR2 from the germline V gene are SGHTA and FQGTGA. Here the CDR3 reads CASSLFPGFPGDTQYF. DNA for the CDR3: TGTGCCAGCAGCTTATTTCCCGGTTTTCCGGGAGATACGCAGTATTTT.

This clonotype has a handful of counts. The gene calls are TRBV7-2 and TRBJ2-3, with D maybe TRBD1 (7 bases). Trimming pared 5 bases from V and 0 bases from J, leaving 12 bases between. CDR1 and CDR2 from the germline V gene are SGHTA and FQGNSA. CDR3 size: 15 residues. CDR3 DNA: TGTGCCAGCAGCCGTCAGGGGGGTAGCACAGATACGCAGTATTTT. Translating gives CASSRQGGSTDTQYF.

CDR3 region: CATSRDPRPDEKLFF. In nucleotides, the CDR3 is TGTGCCACCAGCAGAGATCCCAGGCCCGATGAAAAACTGTTTTTT. The genes are TRBV15 and TRBJ1-4; D is uncertain. This CDR3 is built from 15 residues. Deletions cut 0 bases from V and 6 bases from J, with 11 bases between. Germline CDR1 reads LNHNV; CDR2 reads YYDKDF (reference sequence).

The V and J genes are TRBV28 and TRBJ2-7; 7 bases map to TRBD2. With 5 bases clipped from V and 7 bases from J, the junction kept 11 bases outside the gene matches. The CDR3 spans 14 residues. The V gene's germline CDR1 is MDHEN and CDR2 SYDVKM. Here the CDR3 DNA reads TGTGCCAGCAGTCCCTCTGGACTAGAAGAAGAGCAGTACTTC. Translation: CASSPSGLEEEQYF.

CDR3 sequence reads: CASSVTGGTRGTEAFF. CDR3 nucleotides: TGCGCCAGCTCTGTGACAGGGGGTACCCGGGGCACTGAAGCTTTCTTT. The V and J genes are TRBV5-1 and TRBJ1-1; 9 bases line up with TRBD1. This CDR3 region has 16 residues. Trimming at V came to 7 bases and at J to 4 bases, leaving 14 bases not matched to a gene. In germline, CDR1 is SGHRS, CDR2 YFSETQ.

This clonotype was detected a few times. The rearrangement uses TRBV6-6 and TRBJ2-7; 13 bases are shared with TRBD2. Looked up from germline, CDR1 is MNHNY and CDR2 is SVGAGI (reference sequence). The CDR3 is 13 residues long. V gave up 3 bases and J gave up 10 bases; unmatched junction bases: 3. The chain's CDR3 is CASSYRGLAGQYF. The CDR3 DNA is TGTGCCAGCAGTTATAGGGGACTAGCGGGACAGTACTTC.

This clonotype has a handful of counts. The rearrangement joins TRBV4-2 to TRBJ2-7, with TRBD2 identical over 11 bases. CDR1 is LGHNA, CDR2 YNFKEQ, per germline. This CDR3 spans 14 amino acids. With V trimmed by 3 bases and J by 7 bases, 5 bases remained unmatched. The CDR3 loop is CASSHGLAGGEQYF. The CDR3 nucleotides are TGTGCCAGCAGCCACGGACTAGCGGGTGGTGAGCAGTACTTC.

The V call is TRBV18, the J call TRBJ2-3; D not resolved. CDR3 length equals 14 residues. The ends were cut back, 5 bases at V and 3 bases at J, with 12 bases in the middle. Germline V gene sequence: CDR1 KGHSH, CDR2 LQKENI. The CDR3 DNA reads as TGTGCCAGCTCATACAACCACGTTACAGATACGCAGTATTTT. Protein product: CASSYNHVTDTQYF.

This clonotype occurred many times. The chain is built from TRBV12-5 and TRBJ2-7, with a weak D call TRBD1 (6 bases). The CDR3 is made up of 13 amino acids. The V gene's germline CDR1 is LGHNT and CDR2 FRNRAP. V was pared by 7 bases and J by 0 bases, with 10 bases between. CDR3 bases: TGTGCTAGTGAACGGGACACCTCCTACGAGCAGTACTTC. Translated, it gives CASERDTSYEQYF.

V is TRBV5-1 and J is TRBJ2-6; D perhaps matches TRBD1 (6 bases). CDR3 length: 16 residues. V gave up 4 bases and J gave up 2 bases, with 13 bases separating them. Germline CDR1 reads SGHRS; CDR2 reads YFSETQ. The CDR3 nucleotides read TGCGCCAGCAGCCGGGACACCCCTCCTGGGGCCAACGTCCTGACTTTC. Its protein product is CASSRDTPPGANVLTF.

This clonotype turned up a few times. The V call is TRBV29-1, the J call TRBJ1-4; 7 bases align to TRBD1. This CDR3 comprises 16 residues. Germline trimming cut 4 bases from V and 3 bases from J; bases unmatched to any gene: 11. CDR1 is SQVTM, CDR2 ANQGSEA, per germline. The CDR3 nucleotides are TGCAGCGTTGGGCAAACAGGGGCTGGGGCTAATGAAAAACTGTTTTTT. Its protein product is CSVGQTGAGANEKLFF.

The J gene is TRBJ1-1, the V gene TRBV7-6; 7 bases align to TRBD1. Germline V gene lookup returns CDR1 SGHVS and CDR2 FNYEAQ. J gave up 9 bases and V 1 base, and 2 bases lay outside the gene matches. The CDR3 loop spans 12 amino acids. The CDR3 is CASSLGQGKAFF. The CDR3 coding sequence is TGTGCCAGCAGCTTAGGACAGGGAAAAGCTTTCTTT.

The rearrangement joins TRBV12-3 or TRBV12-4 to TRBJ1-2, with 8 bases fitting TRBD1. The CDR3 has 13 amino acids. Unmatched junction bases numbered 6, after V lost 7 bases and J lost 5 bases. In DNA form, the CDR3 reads TGTGCCAGCACCCCCGACAGGGGATATGGCTACACCTTC. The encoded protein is CASTPDRGYGYTF.

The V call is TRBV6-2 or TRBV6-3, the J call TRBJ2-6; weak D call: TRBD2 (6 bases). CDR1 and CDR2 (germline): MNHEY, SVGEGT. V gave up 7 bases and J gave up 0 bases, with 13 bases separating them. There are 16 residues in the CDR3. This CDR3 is CASKGAGYSGANVLTF. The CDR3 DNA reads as TGTGCCAGCAAAGGTGCGGGGTACTCTGGGGCCAACGTCCTGACTTTC.

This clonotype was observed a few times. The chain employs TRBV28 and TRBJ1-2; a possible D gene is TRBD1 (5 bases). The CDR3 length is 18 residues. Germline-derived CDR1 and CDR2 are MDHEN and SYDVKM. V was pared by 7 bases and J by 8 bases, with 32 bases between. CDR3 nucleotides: TGTGCCAGCACCTCCGTAGGGGAGCCGATAGGGGCGTTAGGAGGCTACACCTTC. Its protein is CASTSVGEPIGALGGYTF.

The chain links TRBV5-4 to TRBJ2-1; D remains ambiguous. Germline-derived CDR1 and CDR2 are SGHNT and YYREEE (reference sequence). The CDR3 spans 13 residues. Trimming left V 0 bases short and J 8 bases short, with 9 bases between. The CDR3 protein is CASSLVGLDEQFF. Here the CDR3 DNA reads TGTGCCAGCAGCTTGGTAGGGCTAGATGAGCAGTTCTTC. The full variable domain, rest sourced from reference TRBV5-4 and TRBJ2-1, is ETGVTQSPTHLIKTRGQQVTLRCSSQSGHNTVSWYQQALGQGPQFIFQYYREEENGRGNFPPRFSGLQFPNYSSELNVNALELDDSALYLCASSLVGLDEQFFGPGTRLTVL.

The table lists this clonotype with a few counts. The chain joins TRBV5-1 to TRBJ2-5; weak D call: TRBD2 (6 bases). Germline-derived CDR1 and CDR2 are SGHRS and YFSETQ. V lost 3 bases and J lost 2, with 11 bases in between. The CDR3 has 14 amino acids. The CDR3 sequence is CASSSGREQETQYF. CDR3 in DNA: TGCGCCAGCAGCTCGGGGCGGGAACAAGAGACCCAGTACTTC.

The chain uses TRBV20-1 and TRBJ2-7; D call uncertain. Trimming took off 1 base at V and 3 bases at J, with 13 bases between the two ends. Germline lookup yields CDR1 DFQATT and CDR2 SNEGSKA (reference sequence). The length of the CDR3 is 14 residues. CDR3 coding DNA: TGCAGTGCTAGAGTTCCGGTTATCCTCTACGAGCAGTACTTC. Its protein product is CSARVPVILYEQYF.

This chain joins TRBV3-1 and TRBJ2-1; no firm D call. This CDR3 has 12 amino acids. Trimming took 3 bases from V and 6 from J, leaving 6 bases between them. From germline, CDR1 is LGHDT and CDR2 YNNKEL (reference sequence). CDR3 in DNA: TGTGCCAGCAGCCATGTAGGCAATGAGCAGTTCTTC. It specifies CASSHVGNEQFF.